These 22 T cell receptor beta chains share one sample of origin, sequenced in a study of blood T cell repertoires in COVID-19. The data were produced by immunoSEQ multiplex PCR, yet TCRdb's version contains in-frame clones alone and is incomplete. The table records about 240,000 clones, roughly four fifths of them present only once. The sequenced material came from peripheral blood. The receptors stem from a woman under 30 with acute or convalescent COVID-19.

Of note for this clone: This same CDR3 is encoded by further DNA sequences in the sample. The chain is built from TRBV5-1 and TRBJ2-1, with TRBD2 identical over 9 bases. CDR1 and CDR2 from the germline V gene are SGHRS and YFSETQ. This CDR3 is 15 amino acids long. Losses at the gene ends were 0 bases for V and 4 bases for J; bases not matched to a gene: 2. The CDR3 is CASSLGLAGYNEQFF. The CDR3 region has the DNA TGCGCCAGCAGCTTGGGTCTAGCGGGATACAATGAGCAGTTCTTC.

V is TRBV4-2 and J is TRBJ2-3; 16 positions agree with TRBD2. CDR1 is LGHNA and CDR2 is YNFKEQ in the germline V gene. CDR3 length equals 18 residues. V was pared by 4 bases and J by 4 bases, with 8 bases of the junction left unmatched. The CDR3 coding sequence is TGTGCCAGCAGCCCGGGACTAGCGGGAGGGCCGGGGGCAGATACGCAGTATTTT. Protein sequence: CASSPGLAGGPGADTQYF.

V usage is TRBV14 and J usage is TRBJ2-7; 13 bases match TRBD2. This CDR3 spans 15 amino acids. CDR1 and CDR2 (germline): SGHDN, FVKESK. The J segment lost 2 bases and the V segment lost 3 bases, leaving 1 base of the junction unmatched. CDR3 region: CASSQTSGRPYEQYF. CDR3 coding DNA: TGTGCCAGCAGCCAGACTAGCGGGAGGCCCTACGAGCAGTACTTC.

This rearrangement joins TRBV7-2 to TRBJ1-5; 7 nucleotides line up with TRBD1. The CDR3 covers 16 residues. V shed 2 bases, J shed 2 bases, and the junction held 6 bases outside the gene matches. Germline CDR1 reads SGHTA; CDR2 reads FQGNSA. The CDR3 protein is CASSLTGASGNQPQHF. In nucleotides, the CDR3 is TGTGCCAGCAGCTTAACAGGGGCGAGCGGCAATCAGCCCCAGCATTTT. The full variable domain, with the rest looked up from reference TRBV7-2 and TRBJ1-5, is GAGVSQSPSNKVTEKGKDVELRCDPISGHTALYWYRQSLGQGLEFLIYFQGNSAPDKSGLPSDRFSAERTGGSVSTLTIQRTQQEDSAVYLCASSLTGASGNQPQHFGDGTRLSIL.

V and J are TRBV7-2 and TRBJ1-2, with 10 bases aligning to TRBD1. Germline CDR1 is SGHTA and CDR2 is FQGNSA. The length of the CDR3 is 15 residues. J lost 6 bases, V lost 1 base, and 5 bases had no gene match. In DNA, the CDR3 is TGTGCCAGCAGCTTAGGGGGACAGGGGTCTCATGGCTACACCTTC. Amino acid sequence: CASSLGGQGSHGYTF.

The rearrangement links TRBV19 to TRBJ1-2; a weak D match, TRBD1 (5 bases). V dropped 4 bases and J dropped 4 bases, with 10 bases sitting between them. CDR1 and CDR2 from the germline V gene are LNHDA and SQIVND (reference sequence). This CDR3 is 13 amino acids long. The CDR3 DNA reads as TGTGCCAGTAGTAGGGGCAGCCTCTATGGCTACACCTTC. It translates to CASSRGSLYGYTF.

CDR3 region: CASSQGSGRAREQFF. CDR3 DNA sequence: TGCGCCAGCAGCCAAGGTAGCGGGAGGGCCCGGGAGCAGTTCTTC. The chain carries TRBV4-3 and TRBJ2-1; 11 nucleotides match TRBD2. This CDR3 contains 15 residues. Germline V gene data show CDR1 as LGHNA and CDR2 as YSLEER. With 1 base clipped from V and 10 bases from J, the junction kept 6 bases outside the gene matches.

This clone was observed a few times. The V gene is TRBV7-6, the J gene TRBJ2-3, with 8 nucleotides matching TRBD2. V shed 5 bases, J shed 5 bases, and the junction held 9 bases outside the gene matches. CDR1 is SGHVS, CDR2 FNYEAQ, per germline. The CDR3 sequence is 15 residues long. The CDR3 spells CASSRTGTRVDTQYF. The CDR3 nucleotides are TGTGCCAGCAGCCGAACCGGGACTAGAGTAGATACGCAGTATTTT.

The chain combines TRBV30 with TRBJ1-4, with 7 bases aligning to TRBD1. J was trimmed by 7 bases and V by 3 bases; bases with no gene match: 11. The CDR3 sequence is 15 residues long. The germline V gene has CDR1 GTSNPN and CDR2 SVGIG (reference sequence). CDR3 sequence (DNA): TGTGCCTGGAGCCATTCCGGGACAGCCAGTGAAAAACTGTTTTTT. It yields the protein CAWSHSGTASEKLFF.

This clone was seen just once. V gene TRBV6-5 combines with J gene TRBJ2-1; TRBD1 agrees at 11 bases. V lost 8 bases to trimming and J lost 7 bases; unmatched junction nucleotides: 10. CDR3 length: 15 amino acids. CDR1 is MNHEY and CDR2 is SVGAGI in the germline V gene. The CDR3 spells CASGVGTGGGNEQFF. The CDR3 region has the DNA TGTGCCAGCGGCGTCGGGACAGGGGGAGGGAATGAGCAGTTCTTC.

This chain joins TRBV6-1 and TRBJ1-5; possibly TRBD1 for D (5 bases). Germline V gives CDR1 MNHNS, CDR2 SASEGT. V shed 1 base and J shed 0 bases, with 16 bases lying between them. The CDR3 is made up of 18 amino acids. The CDR3 reads CASSEGAGMSYSNQPQHF. The CDR3 bases are TGTGCCAGCAGTGAAGGGGCAGGGATGTCCTATAGCAATCAGCCCCAGCATTTT.

This clone was counted between two and nine times. The V call is TRBV7-9, the J call TRBJ2-1; D might be TRBD1 (7 bases). The CDR3 covers 14 residues. V was pared by 5 bases and J by 7 bases, with 15 bases between. Germline V lookup: CDR1 SEHNR, CDR2 FQNEAQ (reference sequence). The CDR3 DNA reads as TGTGCCAGCAGCGCGCAGGGGGGAAGGAATGAGCAGTTCTTC. This encodes CASSAQGGRNEQFF.

This clone has only one observation. This chain joins TRBV30 and TRBJ1-4; TRBD1 aligns across 7 bases. The CDR3 is 18 residues long. In germline, CDR1 is GTSNPN, CDR2 SVGIG (reference sequence). After removal of 0 bases from V and 10 bases from J, the junction contained 20 bases not matched to a gene. Written as DNA, the CDR3 is TGTGCCTGGAGTGTACACGGACAGGCATCGATATATCTTGGAAAACTGTTTTTT. This codes for CAWSVHGQASIYLGKLFF.

This clone was seen just once. The CDR3 DNA sequence: TGTGCCAGTAGTGAGACTAGCGGGATCTACCACGAGCAGTACTTC. Protein sequence: CASSETSGIYHEQYF. The chain uses TRBV19 and TRBJ2-7; TRBD2 matches 11 bases. Trimming cost V 5 bases and J 5 bases; bases outside gene matches: 8. The germline V gene has CDR1 LNHDA and CDR2 SQIVND (reference sequence). The CDR3 is 15 amino acids.

The V gene is TRBV5-6, the J gene TRBJ2-7, with unresolved D. Trimming left V 0 bases short and J 0 bases short, with 10 bases between. Germline V CDR1 and CDR2: SGHDT, YYEEEE. This CDR3 is built from 15 residues. CDR3 in amino acids: CASSLGLEVSYEQYF. The CDR3 region has the DNA TGTGCCAGCAGCTTGGGGCTAGAGGTCTCCTACGAGCAGTACTTC.

V gene TRBV29-1 combines with J gene TRBJ1-1, with D possibly TRBD1 on 5 matching bases. The V end was cut by 5 bases, the J end by 5 bases, with 27 bases between. The length of the CDR3 is 17 residues. Germline lookup yields CDR1 SQVTM and CDR2 ANQGSEA. CDR3 DNA: TGCAGCGTTAACGGGAGGGGTTCCCGGCCGGAGGCGACTGAAGCTTTCTTT. This gives the protein CSVNGRGSRPEATEAFF.

V and J are TRBV29-1 and TRBJ1-1; TRBD1 might be the D (5 bases). Trimming took 3 bases from V and 3 from J, leaving 14 bases between them. The CDR3 runs 14 residues. Germline CDR1 reads SQVTM; CDR2 reads ANQGSEA. The CDR3 DNA reads as TGCAGCGTTGATCGTAAGGGGCTAGACACTGAAGCTTTCTTT. The encoded protein is CSVDRKGLDTEAFF.

This clone was counted a single time. The chain has TRBV10-3 and TRBJ2-7; 8 bases align to TRBD2. The CDR3 is made up of 11 amino acids. Germline lookup yields CDR1 ENHRY and CDR2 SYGVKD. V was clipped by 4 bases and J by 7 bases; unmatched bases: 0. In DNA form, the CDR3 reads TGTGCCATCAGTGTAGCGGGAGAGCAGTACTTC. As protein: CAISVAGEQYF.

V gene TRBV5-1 combines with J gene TRBJ2-7; 12 bases map to TRBD1. V lost 4 bases and J lost 5; bases outside the gene matches: 4. This CDR3 comprises 14 residues. Per germline, CDR1 SGHRS and CDR2 YFSETQ. The CDR3 coding sequence is TGCGCCAGCAGCCCGGGGACAGGGGGCGACGAGCAGTACTTC. As protein: CASSPGTGGDEQYF.

The chain employs TRBV10-3 and TRBJ2-3, with 10 bases fitting TRBD2. The CDR3 runs to 13 residues. Looked up from germline, CDR1 is ENHRY and CDR2 is SYGVKD. With V trimmed by 8 bases and J by 4 bases, 3 bases remained unmatched. Written as DNA, the CDR3 is TGTGCCATCGCTAGCGGGAGCCCAGATACGCAGTATTTT. Amino acid sequence: CAIASGSPDTQYF.

This clone has just a few counts. The gene calls are TRBV28 and TRBJ2-3; D remains ambiguous. V shed 3 bases and J shed 0 bases, with 13 bases lying between them. The CDR3 is 16 residues long. Germline V gene lookup returns CDR1 MDHEN and CDR2 SYDVKM. The CDR3 nucleotides read TGTGCCAGCAGTTTTTCCCTCTTCTCGAGCACAGATACGCAGTATTTT. This gives the protein CASSFSLFSSTDTQYF.

This clone has just one count. The V call is TRBV10-3, the J call TRBJ2-7; 8 bases are a match to TRBD1. Trimming removed 0 bases from V and 6 bases from J; junction bases left unmatched: 7. CDR1 is ENHRY, CDR2 SYGVKD, per germline. The CDR3 length is 15 residues. The CDR3 region has the DNA TGTGCCATCAGTGAGTCCGTCCAGGGGGCTGTCGAGCAGTACTTC. Translating it yields CAISESVQGAVEQYF.